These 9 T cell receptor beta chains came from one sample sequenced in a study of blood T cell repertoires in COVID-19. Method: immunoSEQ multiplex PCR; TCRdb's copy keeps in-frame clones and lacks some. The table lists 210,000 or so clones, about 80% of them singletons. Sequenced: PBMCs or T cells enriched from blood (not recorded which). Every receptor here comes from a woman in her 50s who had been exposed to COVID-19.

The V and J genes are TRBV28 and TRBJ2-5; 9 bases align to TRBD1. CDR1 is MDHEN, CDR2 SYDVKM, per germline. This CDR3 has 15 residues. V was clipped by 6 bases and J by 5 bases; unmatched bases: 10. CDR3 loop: CASSRPRTGVETQYF. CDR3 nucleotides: TGTGCCAGCAGCAGACCCCGGACAGGGGTCGAGACCCAGTACTTC.

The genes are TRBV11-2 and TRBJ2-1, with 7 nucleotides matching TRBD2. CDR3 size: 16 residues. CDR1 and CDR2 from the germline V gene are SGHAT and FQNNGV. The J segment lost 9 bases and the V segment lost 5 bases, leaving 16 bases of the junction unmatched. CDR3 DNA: TGTGCCAGCAGCCCAGTTCGGGGGGTCGGGGGTAGTGAGCAGTTCTTC. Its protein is CASSPVRGVGGSEQFF.

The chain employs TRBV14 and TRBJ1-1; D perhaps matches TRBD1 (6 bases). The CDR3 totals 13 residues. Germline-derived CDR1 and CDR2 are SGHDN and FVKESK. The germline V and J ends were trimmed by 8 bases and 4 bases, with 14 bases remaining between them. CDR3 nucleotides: TGTGCCAGCCAAGATGGGGGGGCCACTGAAGCTTTCTTT. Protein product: CASQDGGATEAFF.

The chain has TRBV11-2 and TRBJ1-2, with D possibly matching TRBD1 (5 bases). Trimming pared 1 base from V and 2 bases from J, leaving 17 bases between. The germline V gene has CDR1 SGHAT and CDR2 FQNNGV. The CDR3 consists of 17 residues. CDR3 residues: CASSLVGGPRGNYGYTF. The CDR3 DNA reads TGTGCCAGCAGCTTAGTGGGGGGTCCCAGAGGCAACTATGGCTACACCTTC.

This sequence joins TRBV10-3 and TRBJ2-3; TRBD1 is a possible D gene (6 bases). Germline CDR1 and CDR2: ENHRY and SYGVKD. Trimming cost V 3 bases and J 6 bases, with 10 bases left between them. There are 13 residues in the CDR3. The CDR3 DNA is TGTGCCATCAGTGACGCCCAGGGGGATACGCAGTATTTT. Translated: CAISDAQGDTQYF.

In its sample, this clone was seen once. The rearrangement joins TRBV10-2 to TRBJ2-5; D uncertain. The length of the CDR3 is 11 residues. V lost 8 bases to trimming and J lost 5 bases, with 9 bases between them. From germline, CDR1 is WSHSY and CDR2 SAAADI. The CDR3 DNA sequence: TGCGCCAGCTCCCTCGGGGAGACCCAGTACTTC. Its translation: CASSLGETQYF.

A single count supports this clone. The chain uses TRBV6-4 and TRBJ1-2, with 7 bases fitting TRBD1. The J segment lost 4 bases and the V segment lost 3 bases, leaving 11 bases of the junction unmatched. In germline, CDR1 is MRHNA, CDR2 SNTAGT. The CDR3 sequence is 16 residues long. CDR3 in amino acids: CASSERGPGGSYGYTF. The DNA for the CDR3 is TGTGCCAGCAGTGAACGCGGCCCAGGGGGGTCCTATGGCTACACCTTC.

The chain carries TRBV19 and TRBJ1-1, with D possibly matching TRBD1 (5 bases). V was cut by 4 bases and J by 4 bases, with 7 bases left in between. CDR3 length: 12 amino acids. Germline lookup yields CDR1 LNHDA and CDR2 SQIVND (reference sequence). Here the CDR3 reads CASSTGFTEAFF. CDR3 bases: TGTGCCAGTAGTACAGGGTTCACTGAAGCTTTCTTT.

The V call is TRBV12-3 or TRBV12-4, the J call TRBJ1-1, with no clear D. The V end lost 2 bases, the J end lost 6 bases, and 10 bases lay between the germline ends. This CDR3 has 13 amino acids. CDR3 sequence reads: CASSLPGVSEAFF. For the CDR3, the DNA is TGTGCCAGCAGTTTACCCGGGGTCTCTGAAGCTTTCTTT.